This TCR beta chain comes out of a study of T cell clones after liver transplantation. On the study more broadly: As an antigen-independent comparator, third-party-reactive TCRbeta sequences came from pre-transplant mixed lymphocyte reactions.

With regard to this clone: Its antigen is unidentified.

The germline CDR1 and CDR2 sequences are WSHSY and SAAADI. The CDR3 covers 14 residues. Trimming removed 2 bases at V and 8 bases at J, with 12 bases between. The method was immunoSEQ multiplex PCR; TCRdb's version includes in-frame clones alone and lacks a portion of them. The table shows 90,000 to 120,000 clones, with 75% to 90% occurring only once. Points from the study as a whole: Graft donor-reactive T cells may have migrated into the graft rather than being deleted.

The rearrangement uses TRBV10-2 and TRBJ1-4; TRBD1 is a possible D gene (6 bases). The clonotype originates from a human donor who received a liver transplant. The specimen comprised CD4+ T cells from blood, sampled before liver transplant. CDR3 residues: CASSEDGRGEKLFF. The CDR3 nucleotides read TGCGCCAGCAGTGAGGATGGCAGGGGCGAAAAACTGTTTTTT.